These 18 T cell receptor beta chains originate from one sample sequenced in a study of STAT3 mutations in large granular lymphocyte leukemia. Study-wide results and caveats: Every T-LGLL patient had at least one immunodominant TCRbeta clonotype.

Antigens for these TCRs are unknown. The table came from immunoSEQ multiplex PCR; TCRdb's copy has only in-frame clones and leaves some out. The sample has more than 25,000 clones, 70% to 80% seen once; the top ten hold around 30%. Sequenced: peripheral blood mononuclear cells. These receptors all come from a woman between 50 and 59 years old with T-cell large granular lymphocyte leukemia. Some clones in this sample may be carry-over from other donors' samples.

This rearrangement joins TRBV9 to TRBJ2-1; the match to TRBD2 covers 9 bases. Germline assignment: CDR1 SGDLS and CDR2 YYNGEE. The V segment lost 7 bases and the J segment 4 bases; nucleotides outside the gene matches: 6. This CDR3 is built from 14 residues. DNA for the CDR3: TGTGCCAGCGGGCGACTAGCGGATTACAATGAGCAGTTCTTC. Amino acid sequence: CASGRLADYNEQFF.

This rearrangement joins TRBV28 to TRBJ2-7; tentatively, D is TRBD1 (5 bases). Trimming cost V 3 bases and J 2 bases, with 11 bases left between them. Germline assignment: CDR1 MDHEN and CDR2 SYDVKM. CDR3 length equals 14 residues. The DNA for the CDR3 is TGTGCCAGCAGTTTGGGAACAGGACCCTACGAGCAGTACTTC. Residues: CASSLGTGPYEQYF.

The chain recombines TRBV15 with TRBJ2-1, with a possible D match to TRBD2 (6 bases). This CDR3 region has 14 residues. Trimming cost V 3 bases and J 2 bases, with 8 bases left between them. Germline values: CDR1 LNHNV, CDR2 YYDKDF (reference sequence). CDR3 in amino acids: CATSRTRTYNEQFF. The CDR3 coding sequence is TGTGCCACCAGCAGGACTAGGACCTACAATGAGCAGTTCTTC.

The chain carries TRBV6-5 and TRBJ2-7, with TRBD1 matching over 7 bases. With V trimmed by 6 bases and J by 4 bases, 9 bases remained unmatched. Germline-derived CDR1 and CDR2 are MNHEY and SVGAGI. The CDR3 sequence is 14 residues long. The CDR3 region has the DNA TGTGCCAGCAGAGCGACCGGGACAGCGTACGAGCAGTACTTC. The encoded protein is CASRATGTAYEQYF.

The chain combines TRBV11-2 with TRBJ2-7; 7 bases match TRBD1. V lost 2 bases and J lost 5; bases outside the gene matches: 3. Germline lookup yields CDR1 SGHAT and CDR2 FQNNGV. The CDR3 has 13 amino acids. CDR3 protein: CASSLNRGHEQYF. CDR3 nucleotides: TGTGCCAGCAGCTTAAACAGGGGCCACGAGCAGTACTTC.

This rearrangement joins TRBV18 to TRBJ1-1; D call uncertain. V lost 6 bases and J lost 0, with 8 bases in between. The CDR3 runs to 13 residues. In germline, CDR1 is KGHSH, CDR2 LQKENI. The CDR3 nucleotides are TGTGCCAGCTCCGAGGGCATGAACACTGAAGCTTTCTTT. Amino acids: CASSEGMNTEAFF. Full variable domain (remainder filled in from reference TRBV18 and TRBJ1-1): NAGVMQNPRHLVRRRGQEARLRCSPMKGHSHVYWYRQLPEEGLKFMVYLQKENIIDESGMPKERFSAEFPKEGPSILRIQQVVRGDSAAYFCASSEGMNTEAFFGQGTRLTVV.

A single count supports this clone. CDR3 region: CASSSGGSYNEQFF. CDR3 coding DNA: TGTGCCAGCAGCTCAGGGGGCTCCTACAATGAGCAGTTCTTC. J is TRBJ2-1 and V is TRBV5-4, with 7 positions matching TRBD1. Germline CDR1 and CDR2: SGHNT and YYREEE (reference sequence). V dropped 3 bases and J dropped 0; count of bases not matched to a gene: 0. This CDR3 region has 14 residues.

This chain joins TRBV7-2 and TRBJ2-7; TRBD2 matches 11 bases. This CDR3 region has 14 residues. Trimming cost V 5 bases and J 4 bases; bases outside gene matches: 4. The germline CDR1 and CDR2 sequences are SGHTA and FQGNSA. The CDR3 is CASSVSGGEYEQYF. The CDR3 DNA sequence: TGTGCCAGCAGCGTTAGCGGGGGGGAATACGAGCAGTACTTC.

The chain combines TRBV14 with TRBJ2-3; D is perhaps TRBD2 (6 bases). This CDR3 region has 20 residues. Trimming took off 0 bases at V and 6 bases at J, with 28 bases between the two ends. Germline values: CDR1 SGHDN, CDR2 FVKESK. This CDR3 is CASSQDRRRSLAVKGDTQYF. DNA for the CDR3: TGTGCCAGCAGCCAAGATCGGAGAAGGTCGTTAGCGGTAAAGGGGGATACGCAGTATTTT.

This chain uses TRBV15 with TRBJ2-2; weak D call: TRBD1 (5 bases). The CDR3 totals 15 residues. With 1 base removed from V and 5 bases from J, the gap between germline ends came to 11 bases. Germline V lookup: CDR1 LNHNV, CDR2 YYDKDF (reference sequence). The DNA of the CDR3 is TGTGCCACCAGCAGAGGGACACCAGGAACCGGGGAGCTGTTTTTT. This translates into CATSRGTPGTGELFF. The full variable domain, completed using reference TRBV15 and TRBJ2-2, is DAMVIQNPRYQVTQFGKPVTLSCSQTLNHNVMYWYQQKSSQAPKLLFHYYDKDFNNEADTPDNFQSRRPNTSFCFLDIRSPGLGDTAMYLCATSRGTPGTGELFFGEGSRLTVL.

The genes are TRBV29-1 and TRBJ1-2; no clear D gene. Deletions cut 3 bases from V and 3 bases from J, with 8 bases between. Germline values: CDR1 SQVTM, CDR2 ANQGSEA. There are 12 residues in the CDR3. CDR3 nucleotide sequence: TGCAGCGTTGATCAGACTCACTATGGCTACACCTTC. Its protein product is CSVDQTHYGYTF.

This chain links TRBV7-2 with TRBJ1-2, with D possibly being TRBD1 (5 bases). The CDR3 contains 13 residues. Looked up from germline, CDR1 is SGHTA and CDR2 is FQGNSA. Trimming took 7 bases from V and 4 from J, leaving 13 bases between them. In DNA, the CDR3 is TGTGCCAGCACCCTATACGGGGGCTATGGCTACACCTTC. Protein sequence: CASTLYGGYGYTF. Using reference TRBV7-2 and TRBJ1-2 for the parts outside the CDR3, the full variable domain is GAGVSQSPSNKVTEKGKDVELRCDPISGHTALYWYRQSLGQGLEFLIYFQGNSAPDKSGLPSDRFSAERTGGSVSTLTIQRTQQEDSAVYLCASTLYGGYGYTFGSGTRLTVV.

The rearrangement joins TRBV7-9 to TRBJ1-4; D is ambiguous. V was cut by 4 bases and J by 0 bases, with 15 bases left in between. The length of the CDR3 is 17 residues. CDR1 and CDR2 (germline): SEHNR, FQNEAQ (reference sequence). The CDR3 loop is CASSSRWADPTNEKLFF. In DNA, the CDR3 is TGTGCCAGCAGCTCCCGTTGGGCAGACCCAACTAATGAAAAACTGTTTTTT.

The chain employs TRBV19 and TRBJ1-5; 8 nucleotides align to TRBD1. The CDR3 has 15 residues. Germline V gives CDR1 LNHDA, CDR2 SQIVND (reference sequence). The trim removed 5 bases at V and 4 bases at J, leaving 7 bases unmatched. CDR3 sequence reads: CASSPRTGWNQPQHF. CDR3 nucleotide sequence: TGTGCCAGTAGTCCCCGGACAGGGTGGAATCAGCCCCAGCATTTT.

The chain carries TRBV6-6 and TRBJ2-7, with TRBD1 matching 10 bases. The CDR3 covers 15 residues. CDR1 is MNHNY and CDR2 is SVGAGI in the germline V gene (reference sequence). V was clipped by 4 bases and J by 5 bases; unmatched bases: 8. The CDR3 loop is CASSSRDRGDNEQYF. For the CDR3, the DNA is TGTGCCAGCAGTTCCAGGGACAGGGGTGACAACGAGCAGTACTTC.

This chain links TRBV4-3 with TRBJ2-1, with 7 nucleotides matching TRBD2. V lost 0 bases, J lost 8 bases, and 10 bases stayed unmatched. The length of the CDR3 is 16 residues. The germline gives CDR1 LGHNA, CDR2 YSLEER. The CDR3 DNA is TGCGCCAGCAGCCAAGATCCAGCGGGGCAGGTCGATGAGCAGTTCTTC. Its translation: CASSQDPAGQVDEQFF.

The V and J genes are TRBV5-1 and TRBJ2-7, with 9 bases identical to TRBD2. Unmatched junction bases numbered 11, after V lost 4 bases and J lost 3 bases. CDR3 size: 16 residues. Germline loops: CDR1 SGHRS, CDR2 YFSETQ. As DNA, the CDR3 is TGCGCCAGCAGCATAGGACTTAGCGGGGGCCTCTACGAGCAGTACTTC. It yields the protein CASSIGLSGGLYEQYF.

DNA for the CDR3: TGTGCCAGCAGCTCGCGGACTAGCGGGAGGGCCTTAGGGGCCAACGTCCTGACTTTC. Protein product: CASSSRTSGRALGANVLTF. The rearrangement joins TRBV7-2 to TRBJ2-6; 15 bases agree with TRBD2. This CDR3 region has 19 residues. V shed 4 bases and J 4 bases; nucleotides not matched to a gene: 8. The germline V gene encodes CDR1 SGHTA and CDR2 FQGNSA.